Below are 18 T cell receptor beta chains sequenced from a single sample in a study of blood T cell repertoires in COVID-19. Only in-frame clones appear in the TCRdb table, and some are missing; sequencing was by immunoSEQ multiplex PCR. The data contain fewer than 45,000 clones, 65% to 85% of them singletons. Sequences were obtained from peripheral blood. These receptors originate from a man aged 40-50 years with active or convalescent COVID-19.

This clone was seen once. This chain joins TRBV28 and TRBJ1-3, with D uncertain. From germline, CDR1 is MDHEN and CDR2 SYDVKM. Deletions cut 5 bases from V and 0 bases from J, with 8 bases between. The CDR3 is 14 residues long. CDR3 nucleotide sequence: TGTGCCAGCAGTCAAACGAGCTCTGGAAACACCATATATTTT. Its protein is CASSQTSSGNTIYF.

This chain connects TRBV5-4 to TRBJ2-2; the match to TRBD2 covers 9 bases. Trimming took 7 bases from V and 5 from J; bases not matched to a gene: 9. The length of the CDR3 is 15 residues. The germline CDR1 and CDR2 sequences are SGHNT and YYREEE (reference sequence). The CDR3 region has the DNA TGTGCCAGCCGCGTCGCGGGGGGGAGGACCGGGGAGCTGTTTTTT. Translating gives CASRVAGGRTGELFF.

This clone was observed a few times. The rearrangement links TRBV6-1 to TRBJ2-5, with 11 bases identical to TRBD2. Unmatched junction bases numbered 6, after V lost 6 bases and J lost 3 bases. The V gene's germline CDR1 is MNHNS and CDR2 SASEGT. The CDR3 consists of 15 residues. The CDR3: CASSHGTSGEETQYF. The CDR3, as DNA: TGTGCCAGCAGCCATGGGACTAGCGGAGAAGAGACCCAGTACTTC.

The genes are TRBV3-1 (or the pseudogene TRBV3-2) and TRBJ1-3, with D possibly being TRBD1 (5 bases). The CDR3 totals 15 residues. Trimming removed 0 bases at V and 4 bases at J, with 10 bases between. Germline-derived CDR1 and CDR2 are LGHDT and YNNKEL (reference sequence). DNA for the CDR3: TGTGCCAGCAGCCAAGATTGGGGGGACGGAAACACCATATATTTT. Protein sequence: CASSQDWGDGNTIYF.

The table lists this clone with a count of one. The chain has TRBV9 and TRBJ1-1; TRBD1 aligns across 7 bases. J was trimmed by 8 bases and V by 3 bases; bases with no gene match: 7. The germline gives CDR1 SGDLS, CDR2 YYNGEE. CDR3 size: 13 residues. The CDR3 region has the DNA TGTGCCAGCAGCGCGGGACAGTACGGGGAAGCTTTCTTT. Residues: CASSAGQYGEAFF.

This clone was detected only once. The gene calls are TRBV4-1 and TRBJ1-1; unclear D gene. Between the trimmed V and J ends, which lost 3 bases and 1 base, there was a span of 9 bases. Germline CDR1 MGHRA, CDR2 YSYEKL. This CDR3 is 14 amino acids long. The CDR3 nucleotides are TGCGCCAGCAGCCACTCCCTCAGGAACACTGAAGCTTTCTTT. Its protein is CASSHSLRNTEAFF.

This clone was observed a few times. The chain has TRBV27 and TRBJ2-7, with a tentative D call TRBD2 (7 bases). This CDR3 contains 14 residues. Germline CDR1 and CDR2: MNHEY and SMNVEV (reference sequence). Trimming took off 4 bases at V and 1 base at J, with 11 bases between the two ends. The CDR3 here is CASSWGGPSYEQYF. DNA of the CDR3: TGTGCCAGCAGTTGGGGGGGGCCTTCCTACGAGCAGTACTTC.

This chain connects TRBV7-2 to TRBJ1-6, with D tentatively TRBD1 (6 bases). This CDR3 has 14 amino acids. V lost 5 bases to trimming and J lost 6 bases, with 11 bases between them. Germline V lookup: CDR1 SGHTA, CDR2 FQGNSA. The CDR3 protein is CASSPGQINSPLHF. The DNA of the CDR3 is TGTGCCAGCAGCCCAGGACAGATTAATTCACCCCTCCACTTT.

The chain is built from TRBV9 and TRBJ1-1, with TRBD1 as a possible D gene (6 bases). Trimming shortened V by 3 bases and J by 2 bases, and 17 bases separated the two germline ends. In germline, CDR1 is SGDLS, CDR2 YYNGEE. The CDR3 spans 16 residues. The CDR3 DNA reads as TGTGCCAGCAGCGGGCGGGCACCAGGGGAAAACACTGAAGCTTTCTTT. Translating gives CASSGRAPGENTEAFF.

The V call is TRBV28, the J call TRBJ1-1; tentatively, D is TRBD1 (6 bases). The CDR3 contains 16 residues. Germline loops: CDR1 MDHEN, CDR2 SYDVKM. The ends were cut back, 7 bases at V and 4 bases at J, with 22 bases in the middle. The DNA of the CDR3 is TGTGCCAGCACCCACCCCAGGGGCACTTGGGGCACTGAAGCTTTCTTT. Protein product: CASTHPRGTWGTEAFF.

The sample holds a few counts of this clone. The V and J genes are TRBV30 and TRBJ2-3; TRBD1 might be the D (6 bases). V lost 2 bases, J lost 4 bases, and 19 bases lay in between. The CDR3 contains 16 residues. Germline V gene data show CDR1 as GTSNPN and CDR2 as SVGIG (reference sequence). This CDR3 is CAWSPPDSSKADTQYF. The CDR3 DNA sequence: TGTGCCTGGAGTCCACCGGACAGCTCCAAGGCAGATACGCAGTATTTT.

The chain couples TRBV5-6 to TRBJ2-1, with a possible D match to TRBD2 (5 bases). Trimming pared 4 bases from V and 0 bases from J, leaving 11 bases between. Germline CDR1 SGHDT, CDR2 YYEEEE. The CDR3 extends over 15 amino acids. Written as DNA, the CDR3 is TGTGCCAGCAGCCTAGCACCCGGCTCCTACAATGAGCAGTTCTTC. Its translation is CASSLAPGSYNEQFF.

V usage is TRBV5-8 and J usage is TRBJ2-7, with D maybe TRBD1 (5 bases). The CDR3 sequence is 14 residues long. Trimming stripped 0 bases from V and 5 bases from J, with 12 bases between. Germline V gene data show CDR1 as SGHTS and CDR2 as YDEGEE. Here the CDR3 DNA reads TGTGCCAGCAGCTTGGCCAGGGAAAGGGACGAGCAGTACTTC. It codes for CASSLARERDEQYF.

This clone was detected once. J is TRBJ1-4 and V is TRBV28; 11 bases agree with TRBD1. V lost 7 bases, J lost 9 bases, and 13 bases stayed unmatched. CDR1 and CDR2 from the germline V gene are MDHEN and SYDVKM. The CDR3 covers 16 residues. The CDR3 bases are TGTGCCAGCACCCCAAGCGACGGGACAGGGGGAAAAAAACTGTTTTTT. Translating gives CASTPSDGTGGKKLFF.

The rearrangement joins TRBV11-2 to TRBJ1-1, with TRBD1 as a possible D gene (5 bases). CDR3 length: 13 residues. Trimming shortened V by 3 bases and J by 8 bases, and 13 bases separated the two germline ends. Germline V lookup: CDR1 SGHAT, CDR2 FQNNGV. The CDR3 nucleotides read TGTGCCAGCAGCTTTGGGTGGGGGGGAGAAGCTTTCTTT. Protein product: CASSFGWGGEAFF.

The chain carries TRBV3-1 (or the pseudogene TRBV3-2) and TRBJ2-3; D may be TRBD2 (6 bases). The V gene lost 4 bases and the J gene lost 0 bases, with 17 bases spanning the gap. The CDR3 has 17 amino acids. From germline, CDR1 is LGHDT and CDR2 YNNKEL (reference sequence). The CDR3 nucleotides are TGTGCCAGCAGCCCCCGTGTTGCGGGGCCTAGCACAGATACGCAGTATTTT. This gives the protein CASSPRVAGPSTDTQYF.

This rearrangement joins TRBV19 to TRBJ2-2, with D perhaps TRBD2 (6 bases). V lost 7 bases, J lost 5 bases, and 11 bases lay in between. CDR1 is LNHDA and CDR2 is SQIVND in the germline V gene (reference sequence). CDR3 length equals 13 residues. The CDR3 spells CASTGVRTGELFF. CDR3 DNA sequence: TGTGCCAGTACGGGGGTGAGGACCGGGGAGCTGTTTTTT.

The V call is TRBV11-3, the J call TRBJ2-1; 11 bases agree with TRBD2. Germline CDR1 is SGHNT and CDR2 is YENEEA. J was trimmed by 5 bases and V by 3 bases; bases with no gene match: 3. The CDR3 extends over 15 amino acids. Here the CDR3 DNA reads TGTGCCAGCAGCTTTGGGACTAGCGGAAACAATGAGCAGTTCTTC. It encodes CASSFGTSGNNEQFF.